The clone carrying this T cell receptor beta chain has a handful of counts. What it recognizes is unknown. CDR1 is SGHKS, CDR2 YYEKEE, per germline (reference sequence). Trimming cost V 3 bases and J 8 bases, with 18 bases left between them. This CDR3 is built from 15 residues. This entry comes from a study of response to subunit inactivated influenza vaccine. TCRdb re-analysed the RT-PCR reads in MiXCR, keeping a single row per CDR3 protein. The table records about half a million distinct CDR3 sequences, approximately 7.6% of them present only once. Study conclusions and caveats: Each seasonal flu vaccination may recruit only limited new T cells, authors suggested.

Here the sequenced sample was PBMCs from blood, taken roughly 24 months after vaccination. This receptor was obtained from a man between 50 and 75 years old who received an inactivated influenza vaccine. The chain has TRBV5-5 and TRBJ1-5; no definite D call. The CDR3 loop is CASSSDTQKGKPQHF. CDR3 nucleotide sequence: TGTGCCAGCAGCTCCGACACCCAGAAAGGGAAGCCCCAGCATTTT. Full variable domain (remainder filled in from reference TRBV5-5 and TRBJ1-5): DAGVTQSPTHLIKTRGQQVTLRCSPISGHKSVSWYQQVLGQGPQFIFQYYEKEERGRGNFPDRFSARQFPNYSSELNVNALLLGDSALYLCASSSDTQKGKPQHFGDGTRLSIL.